This T cell receptor beta chain was recorded in a study of a mutant IDH1 vaccine in newly diagnosed glioma. Study-level background: Patients' prior therapy spanned radiotherapy, temozolomide, or both; most underwent both.

Measured with immunoSEQ multiplex PCR; TCRdb has only the in-frame clones, and not every one. The profile shows roughly 120,000 clones, about 82% of them singletons. This clone was counted a few times. Its matching antigen is unknown. Time point specified: week 11, during vaccination. Topical imiquimod accompanied each vaccine dose, which consisted of 300 ug of mutant IDH1 20-mer peptide. Each astrocytoma in the donors was new, WHO grade 3 or 4, IDH1-mutant and ATRX-lost. Germline assignment: CDR1 SGDLS and CDR2 YYNGEE. The CDR3 is made up of 17 amino acids. V trimming: 0 bases; J trimming: 4 bases; junction bases outside the gene matches: 6.

The genes are TRBV9 and TRBJ2-3; 12 nucleotides match TRBD2. This receptor was identified in a man in his forties or fifties with glioma. Sequenced here: PBMCs, sampled from a glioma patient whose treatment included an IDH1 peptide vaccine. The CDR3: CASSVGLAGGPADTQYF. CDR3 DNA: TGTGCCAGCAGCGTAGGTCTAGCGGGGGGGCCTGCAGATACGCAGTATTTT.